The clone carrying this T cell receptor beta chain occurred many times. The antigen remains undetermined. Using RNA template, CDR3s of TCR alpha and beta were amplified with iRepertoire arm-PCR. One-step reverse transcription and amplification started from around 100-400 ng of tissue mRNA or PBMC total RNA. TCRdb ran MiXCR on the multiplex PCR reads and lists one entry per CDR3 protein. The repertoire has some 110,000 distinct CDR3 sequences, roughly 24% of them found once; the top ten carry around 15%. The data belong to a study of glioma-infiltrating T cells. V was clipped by 3 bases and J by 3 bases, with 9 bases between them. The CDR3 has 13 residues. The germline gives CDR1 MNHEY, CDR2 SMNVEV (reference sequence). Findings and limits, study-wide: Above-expected tissue-blood divergence occurred in all gliomas, most in low-grade ones. Very few CDR3 sequences were shared between tissue and blood.

The TCR originated in a human donor with low-grade glioma or glioblastoma, undergoing nonglioma brain surgery, or in good health (not recorded which). Material: glioma tissue, nonneoplastic brain tissue, or PBMCs (not recorded which). J is TRBJ2-7 and V is TRBV27, with a tentative D call TRBD2 (6 bases). Here the CDR3 DNA reads TGTGCCAGCAGTTTTCGGGGAGGCTACGAGCAGTACTTC. This codes for CASSFRGGYEQYF.